This note documents a single T cell receptor beta chain sequence. The data were obtained in a study of blood T cell repertoires in COVID-19. About the study: Acute and convalescent COVID-19 samples came from the United States, Italy and Spain. T cells, B-cell-depleted T cells, or PBMCs provided the cDNA or gDNA that served as material.

Germline trimming cut 10 bases from V and 6 bases from J; bases unmatched to any gene: 11. The germline V gene has CDR1 LNHDA and CDR2 SQIVND (reference sequence). This CDR3 is 13 amino acids long. Methods used by the authors: From reference gene primer amplification, estimates of nucleated cell counts were derived. Sequenced by immunoSEQ multiplex PCR; TCRdb stores in-frame clones only, minus some. For V, J and clone size, that table is used; D and trimming come from the DNA. The sample lists about 78,000 clones, around 91% seen once, with around 0.93% in the top ten. This TCR came from a woman aged 45-59 years in a cohort sampled during active COVID-19. The sample taken for sequencing was peripheral blood. The chain employs TRBV19 and TRBJ2-7; 8 bases match TRBD2. As DNA, the CDR3 is TGTGCCACCTCGGGTAGCGGGACCTTCGAGCAGTACTTC. This gives the protein CATSGSGTFEQYF.